The 14 T cell receptor beta chains in this list originate from one sample, sequenced in a study of T cell responses to AZD1222 COVID-19 vaccine. Repertoires were generated with immunoSEQ multiplex PCR, while TCRdb's copy carries only in-frame clones and drops some. Of about 180,000 clones detected, about nine tenths appear once; the ten largest clones hold roughly 2%. Sequencing used peripheral blood, obtained 28 days after the second AZD1222 dose. These receptors all stem from an adult who received the AZD1222 COVID-19 vaccine.

The chain joins TRBV7-3 to TRBJ1-1, with D uncertain. The germline CDR1 and CDR2 sequences are SGHTA and FQGTGA. The CDR3 extends over 13 amino acids. V lost 5 bases to trimming and J lost 3 bases, with 10 bases between them. CDR3 residues: CASSTQADTEAFF. Written as DNA, the CDR3 is TGTGCCAGCAGCACCCAGGCGGACACTGAAGCTTTCTTT.

This clone occurred once. The rearrangement uses TRBV6-6 and TRBJ2-7, with a weak D call TRBD2 (5 bases). This CDR3 is built from 16 residues. Trimming shortened V by 5 bases and J by 2 bases, and 19 bases separated the two germline ends. Germline values: CDR1 MNHNY, CDR2 SVGAGI (reference sequence). The CDR3 DNA reads as TGTGCCAGCAGTCCACCAAGGCGCGGACTTACCTACGAGCAGTACTTC. This codes for CASSPPRRGLTYEQYF.

The chain couples TRBV19 to TRBJ1-6; 9 bases are a match to TRBD1. V gave up 7 bases and J gave up 6 bases; unmatched junction bases: 7. The CDR3 has 15 amino acids. Germline CDR1 is LNHDA and CDR2 is SQIVND (reference sequence). In DNA, the CDR3 is TGTGCCAGTACTAAGGGACAGGGCTTTAATTCACCCCTCCACTTT. This encodes CASTKGQGFNSPLHF.

The chain recombines TRBV18 with TRBJ2-7, with D uncertain. CDR3 length: 12 residues. Trimming took 3 bases from V and 6 from J, leaving 9 bases between them. Germline CDR1 and CDR2: KGHSH and LQKENI. The CDR3, as DNA: TGTGCCAGCTCACCCGCGCCCCGCGAGCAGTACTTC. Its protein is CASSPAPREQYF.

This chain connects TRBV3-1 (or the pseudogene TRBV3-2) to TRBJ1-3; D remains unclear. CDR3 length equals 16 residues. V was trimmed by 5 bases and J by 0 bases, leaving 14 bases between them. Germline V gene data show CDR1 as LGHDT and CDR2 as YNNKEL (reference sequence). The CDR3 region has the DNA TGTGCCAGCAGCACCTTTACAGCTTCCTCTGGAAACACCATATATTTT. Protein sequence: CASSTFTASSGNTIYF.

This clone appeared once. This chain joins TRBV4-3 and TRBJ1-6; D may be TRBD1 (5 bases). Trimming pared 0 bases from V and 14 bases from J, leaving 11 bases between. This CDR3 is built from 13 residues. From germline, CDR1 is LGHNA and CDR2 YSLEER. The CDR3 is CASSQDVGGALHF. CDR3 DNA sequence: TGCGCCAGCAGCCAAGATGTTGGGGGTGCCCTCCACTTT.

V is TRBV11-2 and J is TRBJ1-3; D is unclear. Germline CDR1 reads SGHAT; CDR2 reads FQNNGV. This CDR3 is built from 17 residues. V was clipped by 5 bases and J by 0 bases, with 17 bases between them. Here the CDR3 DNA reads TGTGCCAGCAGCAAATGGGGTATGGGGAGCTCTGGAAACACCATATATTTT. As protein: CASSKWGMGSSGNTIYF.

The chain is built from TRBV2 and TRBJ1-5, with TRBD1 as a possible D gene (5 bases). V lost 6 bases to trimming and J lost 7 bases, with 13 bases between them. This CDR3 region has 13 residues. Germline CDR1 SNHLY, CDR2 FYNNEI. The CDR3 nucleotides read TGTGCCAGCAGCAAAGGCGGGGGGCAGCCCCAGCATTTT. Its translation is CASSKGGGQPQHF.

The genes are TRBV9 and TRBJ2-5, with TRBD2 as a possible D gene (6 bases). CDR1 and CDR2 (germline): SGDLS, YYNGEE. The CDR3 runs to 14 residues. Trimming removed 3 bases from V and 5 bases from J, with 14 bases in between. The CDR3 loop reads CASSADLGGETQYF. The CDR3 nucleotides are TGTGCCAGCAGCGCCGATCTTGGGGGGGAGACCCAGTACTTC.

The chain couples TRBV4-1 to TRBJ1-6, with 8 bases matching TRBD1. The CDR3 is made up of 15 amino acids. V dropped 2 bases and J dropped 10; count of bases not matched to a gene: 7. Germline assignment: CDR1 MGHRA and CDR2 YSYEKL. The CDR3 DNA is TGCGCCAGCAGCCAAACGGACAGGGTGTACTCACCCCTCCACTTT. This translates into CASSQTDRVYSPLHF.

The chain recombines TRBV7-3 with TRBJ2-2, with D hard to call. V was clipped by 2 bases and J by 0 bases, with 7 bases between them. CDR1 and CDR2 (germline): SGHTA, FQGTGA. This CDR3 is 15 amino acids long. CDR3: CASSLPLANTGELFF. For the CDR3, the DNA is TGTGCCAGCAGCTTACCCCTGGCGAACACCGGGGAGCTGTTTTTT.

The V gene is TRBV7-8, the J gene TRBJ1-1; D is uncertain. The CDR3 runs to 14 residues. V was cut by 5 bases and J by 5 bases, with 15 bases left in between. From germline, CDR1 is SGHVS and CDR2 FQNEAQ. The CDR3 spells CASSEKRWGTEAFF. In DNA form, the CDR3 reads TGTGCCAGCAGCGAGAAGCGTTGGGGAACTGAAGCTTTCTTT.

The chain is built from TRBV18 and TRBJ2-1; 12 bases fit TRBD2. V was clipped by 3 bases and J by 6 bases; unmatched bases: 3. Germline CDR1 KGHSH, CDR2 LQKENI. This CDR3 is built from 15 residues. This CDR3 is CASSPRTSGINEQFF. CDR3 nucleotide sequence: TGTGCCAGCTCACCTCGGACTAGCGGGATCAATGAGCAGTTCTTC.

V is TRBV20-1 and J is TRBJ2-3, with D possibly TRBD2 on 6 matching bases. V was clipped by 3 bases and J by 1 base, with 11 bases between them. This CDR3 is built from 14 residues. Per germline, CDR1 DFQATT and CDR2 SNEGSKA (reference sequence). The CDR3 coding sequence is TGCAGTGCTAGTGCCGGGAGAGGCACAGATACGCAGTATTTT. Translated: CSASAGRGTDTQYF.